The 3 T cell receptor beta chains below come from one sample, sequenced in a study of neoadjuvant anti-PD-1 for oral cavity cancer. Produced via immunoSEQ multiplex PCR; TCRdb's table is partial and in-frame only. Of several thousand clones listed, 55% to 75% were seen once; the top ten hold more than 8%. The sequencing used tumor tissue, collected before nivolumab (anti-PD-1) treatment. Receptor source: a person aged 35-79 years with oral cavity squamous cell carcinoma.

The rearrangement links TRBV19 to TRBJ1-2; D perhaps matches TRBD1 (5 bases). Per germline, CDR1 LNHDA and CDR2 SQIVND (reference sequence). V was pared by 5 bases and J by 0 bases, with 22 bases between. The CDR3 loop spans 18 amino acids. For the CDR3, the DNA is TGTGCCAGTAGTCGGGGCCGGGGCAGGGACTATTCTAACTATGGCTACACCTTC. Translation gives CASSRGRGRDYSNYGYTF.

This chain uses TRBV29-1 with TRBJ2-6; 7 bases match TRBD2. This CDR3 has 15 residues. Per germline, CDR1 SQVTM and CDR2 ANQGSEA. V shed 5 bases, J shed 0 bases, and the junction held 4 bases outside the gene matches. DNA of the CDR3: TGCAGCGTTCAGCGGGGACCCTCTGGGGCCAACGTCCTGACTTTC. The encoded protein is CSVQRGPSGANVLTF.

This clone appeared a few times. CDR3 in amino acids: CASRVAGDQTQYF. In DNA, the CDR3 is TGTGCCAGCAGGGTCGCGGGGGACCAGACCCAGTACTTC. The V gene is TRBV6-1, the J gene TRBJ2-5; 7 nucleotides match TRBD2. Germline V gives CDR1 MNHNS, CDR2 SASEGT. The CDR3 is 13 residues long. Trimming at V came to 6 bases and at J to 6 bases, leaving 7 bases not matched to a gene.